This TCR beta chain was profiled in a study of cytomegalovirus exposure and HLA in healthy donors. Across the whole study: The same platform was used for the roughly 110 validation repertoires as for the 666 first-cohort repertoires, as reported in a later analysis.

Broader study findings: Subsequent analysis revealed that first-cohort TCR clusters tended to co-occur in the roughly 120 validation repertoires. Cytomegalovirus association was listed for approximately 150 TCR beta chains. High specificity and sensitivity for cytomegalovirus status were reported for the classifier.

This clone was counted between two and nine times. Its antigen remains unknown. Trimming cost V 7 bases and J 3 bases; bases outside gene matches: 13. The germline CDR1 and CDR2 sequences are MNHNY and SVGAGI (reference sequence). The CDR3 is made up of 16 amino acids. Only in-frame clones appear in the TCRdb table, and some are missing; sequencing was by immunoSEQ multiplex PCR. This table holds 100,000 or so clones, around 85% found once. Sequenced material: PBMCs. The chain recombines TRBV6-6 with TRBJ1-1, with 8 positions matching TRBD1. This TCR was sampled from a woman aged 30 to 39 in good health and CMV-seronegative. The CDR3 DNA sequence: TGTGCCAGCAAGACTCTACAGGGGGAGAGATACACTGAAGCTTTCTTT. Its protein product is CASKTLQGERYTEAFF.